This T cell receptor (beta chain) was obtained from a study of cytomegalovirus exposure and HLA in healthy donors. V lost 3 bases and J lost 8, with 14 bases in between. Per the germline V gene, CDR1 is SGHAT and CDR2 is FQNNGV. This CDR3 contains 14 residues. A multiplex PCR was run with 60 Vbeta primers and 13 Jbeta primers. This table comes from immunoSEQ multiplex PCR, and its TCRdb copy is limited to in-frame clones, with some not included. The repertoire consists of about 180,000 clones, with around 82% occurring once and the leading ten covering over 2%. The gene calls are TRBV11-2 and TRBJ1-3; D ambiguous. This sequence was found in a man between 60 and 75 years old in good health and CMV-seronegative. Sequencing input: PBMCs. The CDR3 DNA reads TGTGCCAGCAGCTTGGGTCCTCACGGAGACACCATATATTTT. It translates to CASSLGPHGDTIYF.